The clone carrying this T cell receptor (beta chain) was observed a single time. The CDR3 is 15 residues long. Germline CDR1 reads MNHEY; CDR2 reads SMNVEV (reference sequence). V was pared by 9 bases and J by 1 base, with 4 bases of the junction left unmatched. Assay used: immunoSEQ multiplex PCR; TCRdb lists only in-frame clones, some missing. The profile shows roughly 680,000 clones, around 70% of them singletons. This specimen belongs to a study of shared clonotypes between healthy human individuals. This receptor was obtained from a woman aged 30 to 39 in good health. This chain uses TRBV27 with TRBJ2-5, with 14 bases that match TRBD2. The specimen sequenced was memory CD4+ T cells sorted from blood. The subset: CD45RA-negative fraction. The CDR3 DNA reads TGTGCCAGGGGACTAGCGGGAGCCCGCCAAGAGACCCAGTACTTC. Its protein is CARGLAGARQETQYF.